This T cell receptor beta chain is drawn from a study of cytomegalovirus exposure and HLA in healthy donors (dated by TCRdb to about 2017). In the study overall: A later analysis indicated that the roughly 130 validation repertoires were generated on the platform also employed for the 666 repertoires of the first cohort. In addition to the first cohort of roughly 700 subjects, a separate validation cohort of under 150 different subjects was used. The aim of the study was to test whether cataloging public T cell receptors could identify signatures of past pathogen exposure. High-throughput TCR immunosequencing, statistical association of individual TCRs with disease status, and machine learning were combined to predict cytomegalovirus infection status.

Donors formed part of the validation cohort, which comprised fewer than 150 subjects and was distinct from the first cohort of several hundred subjects. General study outcomes and caveats: The classifier was reported to diagnose cytomegalovirus status with high specificity and sensitivity in both the original cohort and the validation cohort. Of the cluster scores, roughly 95% were above 0 in a later analysis, which found that TCRs clustered in the first cohort also tended to co-occur in the 90 to 150 validation repertoires. A few of the identified cytomegalovirus-associated TCR beta chains were confirmed in vitro to be specific for cytomegalovirus antigens. The study gave a list of some 150 TCR beta chains associated with cytomegalovirus. Most TCR sequences were observed very rarely across donors, whereas some public TCRs were present in many individuals. It was suggested by the authors that the approach could potentially be generalized to other disease states and immunological phenotypes. All 120 or so repertoires were used to score co-occurrence in the validation cohort in a later analysis, because that analysis had no HLA typing for the cohort.

For this clone: Its target antigen remains unknown. Nothing much larger sits one base from this clone, and base qualities are not available.

Libraries were prepared through the immunoSEQ multiplex PCR assay. In the authors' own workflow: A statistical classification framework was developed to diagnose cytomegalovirus status using the catalog of TCR beta chain sequences. TCRdb holds this immuneACCESS table with in-frame rearrangements only. Some clones are missing; in checked studies, unresolved V genes explain under half, and the rest has no known cause. V and J calls and clone size are as listed in that table; D and trimming were resolved from the DNA. This sample has more than 95,000 clones in its table, and approximately 94% of those were observed once. The top ten clones comprise around 1.3% of the sample. The sequenced sample was PBMCs. The receptor comes from a woman aged 18-29 years in good health and CMV-seronegative.

The CDR3 corresponds to CATRQGSTEAFF. The DNA reads as follows: TGTGCCACTCGACAGGGAAGCACTGAAGCTTTCTTT. This sequence uses TRBV10-3 and TRBJ1-1, with TRBD1 matching 7 junction bases. Germline trimming: 10 bases from V, 4 bases from J; junction bases outside gene matches: 6. Based on the germline V gene, the CDR1 and CDR2 sequences are ENHRY and SYGVKD. The CDR3 runs 12 amino acids, cysteine and phenylalanine included. The CDR3 DNA has 36 bases and is translated from base 1.